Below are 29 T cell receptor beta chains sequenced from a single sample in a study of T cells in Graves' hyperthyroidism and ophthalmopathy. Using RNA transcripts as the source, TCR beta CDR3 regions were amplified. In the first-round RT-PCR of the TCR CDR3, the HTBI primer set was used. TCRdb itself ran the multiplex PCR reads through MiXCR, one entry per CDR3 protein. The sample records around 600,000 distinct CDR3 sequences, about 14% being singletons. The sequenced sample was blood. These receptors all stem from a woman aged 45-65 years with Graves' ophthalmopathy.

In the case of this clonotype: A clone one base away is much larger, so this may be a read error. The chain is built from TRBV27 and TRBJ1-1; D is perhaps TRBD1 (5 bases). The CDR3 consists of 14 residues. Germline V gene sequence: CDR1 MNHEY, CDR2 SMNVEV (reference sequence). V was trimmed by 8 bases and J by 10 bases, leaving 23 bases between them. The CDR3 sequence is CASATNHPRDRAFF. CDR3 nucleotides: TGTGCCAGCGCCACAAACCACCCCCGGGACCGAGCTTTCTTT.

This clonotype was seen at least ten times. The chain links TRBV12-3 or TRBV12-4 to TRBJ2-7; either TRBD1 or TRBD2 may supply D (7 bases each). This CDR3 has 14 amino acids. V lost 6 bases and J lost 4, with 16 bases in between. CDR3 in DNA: TGTGCCAGCAGCCGCGGGGAGGGGGCGTACGAGCAGTACTTC. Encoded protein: CASSRGEGAYEQYF.

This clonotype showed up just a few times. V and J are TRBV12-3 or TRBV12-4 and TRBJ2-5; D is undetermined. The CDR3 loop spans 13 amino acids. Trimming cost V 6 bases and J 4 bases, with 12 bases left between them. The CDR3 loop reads CASRSSRGETQYF. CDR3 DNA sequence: TGTGCCAGCAGAAGCAGTCGTGGAGAGACCCAGTACTTC.

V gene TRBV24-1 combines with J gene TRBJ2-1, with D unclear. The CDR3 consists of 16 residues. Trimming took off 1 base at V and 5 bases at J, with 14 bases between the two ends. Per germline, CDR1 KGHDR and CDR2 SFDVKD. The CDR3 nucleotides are TGTGCCACCAGTGATTTTGTGGGGTCGCAAGACAATGAGCAGTTCTTC. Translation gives CATSDFVGSQDNEQFF.

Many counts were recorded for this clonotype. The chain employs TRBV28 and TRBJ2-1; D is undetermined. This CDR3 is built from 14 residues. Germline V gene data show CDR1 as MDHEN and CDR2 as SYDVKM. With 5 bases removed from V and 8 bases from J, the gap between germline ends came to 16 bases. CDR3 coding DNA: TGTGCCAGCAGTCCCCCGTACGACGCTCATGAGCAGTTCTTC. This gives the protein CASSPPYDAHEQFF. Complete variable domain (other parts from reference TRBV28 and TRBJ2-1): DVKVTQSSRYLVKRTGEKVFLECVQDMDHENMFWYRQDPGLGLRLIYFSYDVKMKEKGDIPEGYSVSREKKERFSLILESASTNQTSMYLCASSPPYDAHEQFFGPGTRLTVL.

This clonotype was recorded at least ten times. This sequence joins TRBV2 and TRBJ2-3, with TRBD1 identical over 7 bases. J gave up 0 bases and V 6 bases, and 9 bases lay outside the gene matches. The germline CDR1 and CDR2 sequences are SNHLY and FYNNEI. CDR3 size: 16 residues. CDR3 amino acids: CASRPTGLLSTDTQYF. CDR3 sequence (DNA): TGTGCCAGCAGGCCGACAGGGTTACTTAGCACAGATACGCAGTATTTT.

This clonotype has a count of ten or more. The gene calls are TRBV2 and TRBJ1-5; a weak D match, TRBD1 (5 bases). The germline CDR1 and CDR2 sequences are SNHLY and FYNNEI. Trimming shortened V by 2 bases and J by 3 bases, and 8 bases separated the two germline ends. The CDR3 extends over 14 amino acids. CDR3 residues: CASSEQGINQPQHF. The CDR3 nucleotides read TGTGCCAGCAGTGAACAGGGAATCAATCAGCCCCAGCATTTT. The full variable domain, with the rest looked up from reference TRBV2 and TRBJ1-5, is EPEVTQTPSHQVTQMGQEVILRCVPISNHLYFYWYRQILGQKVEFLVSFYNNEISEKSEIFDDQFSVERPDGSNFTLKIRSTKLEDSAMYFCASSEQGINQPQHFGDGTRLSIL.

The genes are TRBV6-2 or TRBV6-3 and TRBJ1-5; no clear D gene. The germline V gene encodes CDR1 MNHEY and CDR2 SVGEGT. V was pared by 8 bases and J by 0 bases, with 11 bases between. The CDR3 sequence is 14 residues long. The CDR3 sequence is CASRSDYSNQPQHF. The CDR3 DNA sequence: TGTGCCAGCCGGTCCGACTATAGCAATCAGCCCCAGCATTTT.

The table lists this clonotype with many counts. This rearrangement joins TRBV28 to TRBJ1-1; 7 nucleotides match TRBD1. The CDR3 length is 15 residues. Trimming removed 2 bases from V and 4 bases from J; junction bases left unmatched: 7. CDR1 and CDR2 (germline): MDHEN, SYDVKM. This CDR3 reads CASSLRRQGGTEAFF. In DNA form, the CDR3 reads TGTGCCAGCAGTTTACGTAGACAGGGAGGCACTGAAGCTTTCTTT. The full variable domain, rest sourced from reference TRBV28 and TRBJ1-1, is DVKVTQSSRYLVKRTGEKVFLECVQDMDHENMFWYRQDPGLGLRLIYFSYDVKMKEKGDIPEGYSVSREKKERFSLILESASTNQTSMYLCASSLRRQGGTEAFFGQGTRLTVV.

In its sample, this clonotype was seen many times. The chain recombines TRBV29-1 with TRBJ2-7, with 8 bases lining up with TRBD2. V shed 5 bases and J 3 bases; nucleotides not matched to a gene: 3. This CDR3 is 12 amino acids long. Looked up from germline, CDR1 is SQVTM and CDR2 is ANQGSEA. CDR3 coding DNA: TGCAGCGTTTTGGCGGGGGGCTACGAGCAGTACTTC. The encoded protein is CSVLAGGYEQYF.

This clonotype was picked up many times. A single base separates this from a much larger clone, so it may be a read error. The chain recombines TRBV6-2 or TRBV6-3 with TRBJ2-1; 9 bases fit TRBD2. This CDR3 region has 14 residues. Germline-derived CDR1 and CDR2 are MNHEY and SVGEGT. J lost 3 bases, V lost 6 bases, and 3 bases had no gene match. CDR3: CASSVAGVYNEQFF. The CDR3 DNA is TGTGCCAGCAGCGTAGCGGGAGTCTACAATGAGCAGTTCTTC.

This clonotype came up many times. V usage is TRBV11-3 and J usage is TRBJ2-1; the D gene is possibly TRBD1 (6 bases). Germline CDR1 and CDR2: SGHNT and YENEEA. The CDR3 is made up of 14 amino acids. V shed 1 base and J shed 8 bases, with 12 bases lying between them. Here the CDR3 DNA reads TGTGCCAGCAGCTTAGGTCGCAGGGGTCATGAGCAGTTCTTC. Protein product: CASSLGRRGHEQFF.

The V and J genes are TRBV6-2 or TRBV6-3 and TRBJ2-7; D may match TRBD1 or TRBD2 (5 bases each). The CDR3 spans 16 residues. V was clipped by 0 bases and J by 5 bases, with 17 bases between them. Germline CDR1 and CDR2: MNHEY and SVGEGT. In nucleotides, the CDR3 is TGTGCCAGCAGTTACTCGTCAGACGCTGGGGACCACGAGCAGTACTTC. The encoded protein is CASSYSSDAGDHEQYF.

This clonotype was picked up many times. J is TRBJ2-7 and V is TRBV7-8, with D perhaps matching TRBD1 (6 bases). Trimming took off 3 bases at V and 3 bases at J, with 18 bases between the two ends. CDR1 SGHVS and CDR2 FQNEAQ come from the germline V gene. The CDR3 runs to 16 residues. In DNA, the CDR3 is TGTGCCAGCAGCTTGATCGGGACACGAACCTTCTACGAGCAGTACTTC. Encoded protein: CASSLIGTRTFYEQYF.

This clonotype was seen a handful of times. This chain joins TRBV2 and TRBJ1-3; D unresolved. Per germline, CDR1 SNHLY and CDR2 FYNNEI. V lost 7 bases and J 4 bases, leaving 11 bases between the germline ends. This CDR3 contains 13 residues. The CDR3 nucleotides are TGTGCCAGCACTTTGACCGACGGAAACACCATATATTTT. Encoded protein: CASTLTDGNTIYF.

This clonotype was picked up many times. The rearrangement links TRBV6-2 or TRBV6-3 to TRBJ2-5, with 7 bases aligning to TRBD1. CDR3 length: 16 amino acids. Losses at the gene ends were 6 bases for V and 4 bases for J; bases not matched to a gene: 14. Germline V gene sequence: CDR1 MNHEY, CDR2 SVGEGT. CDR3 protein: CASSTARQGPRETQYF. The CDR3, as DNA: TGTGCCAGCAGCACGGCCCGACAGGGACCCCGAGAGACCCAGTACTTC.

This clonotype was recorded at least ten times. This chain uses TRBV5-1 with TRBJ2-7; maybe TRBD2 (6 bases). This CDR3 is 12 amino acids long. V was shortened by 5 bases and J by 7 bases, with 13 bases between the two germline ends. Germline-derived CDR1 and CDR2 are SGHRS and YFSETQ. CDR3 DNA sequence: TGCGCCAGCAGGGGAGGAGCGTTAGAGCAGTACTTC. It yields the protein CASRGGALEQYF.

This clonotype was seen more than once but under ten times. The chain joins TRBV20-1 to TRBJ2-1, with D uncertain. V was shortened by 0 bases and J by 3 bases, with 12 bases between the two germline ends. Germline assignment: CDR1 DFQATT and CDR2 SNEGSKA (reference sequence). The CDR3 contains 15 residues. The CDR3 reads CSARDERLLYNEQFF. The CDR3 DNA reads TGCAGTGCTAGAGATGAGAGACTTCTCTACAATGAGCAGTTCTTC.

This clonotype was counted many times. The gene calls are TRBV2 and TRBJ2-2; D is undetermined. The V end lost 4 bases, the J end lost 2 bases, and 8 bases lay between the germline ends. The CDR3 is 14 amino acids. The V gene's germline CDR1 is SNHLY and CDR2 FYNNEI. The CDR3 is CASSVLTNTGELFF. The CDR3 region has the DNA TGTGCCAGCAGTGTTCTAACCAACACCGGGGAGCTGTTTTTT. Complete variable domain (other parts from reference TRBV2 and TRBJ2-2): EPEVTQTPSHQVTQMGQEVILRCVPISNHLYFYWYRQILGQKVEFLVSFYNNEISEKSEIFDDQFSVERPDGSNFTLKIRSTKLEDSAMYFCASSVLTNTGELFFGEGSRLTVL.

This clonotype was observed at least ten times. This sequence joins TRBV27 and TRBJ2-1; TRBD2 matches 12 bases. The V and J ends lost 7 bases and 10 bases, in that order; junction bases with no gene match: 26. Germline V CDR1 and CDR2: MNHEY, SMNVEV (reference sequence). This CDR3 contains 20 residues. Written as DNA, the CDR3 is TGTGCCAGCAAACGAGAGTATTGGCCGGAGACTAGCGGGAGAGGAGAAGAGCAGTTCTTC. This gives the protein CASKREYWPETSGRGEEQFF.

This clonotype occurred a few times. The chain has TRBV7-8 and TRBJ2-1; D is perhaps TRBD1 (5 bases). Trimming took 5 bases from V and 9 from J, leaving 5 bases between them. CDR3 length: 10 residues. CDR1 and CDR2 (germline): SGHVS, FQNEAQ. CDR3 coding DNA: TGTGCCAGCAGCGACAGTGAGCAGTTCTTC. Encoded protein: CASSDSEQFF.

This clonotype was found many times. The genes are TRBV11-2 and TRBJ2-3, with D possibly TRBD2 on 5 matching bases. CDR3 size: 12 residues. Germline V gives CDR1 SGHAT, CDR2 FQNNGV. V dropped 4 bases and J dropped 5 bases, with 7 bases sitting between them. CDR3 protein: CASSSGGDTQYF. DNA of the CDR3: TGTGCCAGCAGCTCCGGAGGAGATACGCAGTATTTT.

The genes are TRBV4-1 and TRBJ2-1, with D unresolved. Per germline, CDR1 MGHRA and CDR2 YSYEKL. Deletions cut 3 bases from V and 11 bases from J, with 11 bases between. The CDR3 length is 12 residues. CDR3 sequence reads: CASSHPASKQFF. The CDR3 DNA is TGCGCCAGCAGCCACCCGGCCAGTAAGCAGTTCTTC.

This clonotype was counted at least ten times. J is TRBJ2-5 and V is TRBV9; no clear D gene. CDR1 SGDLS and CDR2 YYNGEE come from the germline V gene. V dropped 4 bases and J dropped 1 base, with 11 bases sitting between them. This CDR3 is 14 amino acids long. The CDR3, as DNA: TGTGCCAGCAGCCGGGTGGGCGGCCAAGAGACCCAGTACTTC. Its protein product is CASSRVGGQETQYF.

CDR3 sequence (DNA): TGTGCCAGCAGCTTACCACCCATTGATGAGCAGTTCTTC. Amino acid sequence: CASSLPPIDEQFF. J is TRBJ2-1 and V is TRBV7-8; no clear D. V was cut by 2 bases and J by 8 bases, with 10 bases left in between. Germline loops: CDR1 SGHVS, CDR2 FQNEAQ. CDR3 length equals 13 residues.

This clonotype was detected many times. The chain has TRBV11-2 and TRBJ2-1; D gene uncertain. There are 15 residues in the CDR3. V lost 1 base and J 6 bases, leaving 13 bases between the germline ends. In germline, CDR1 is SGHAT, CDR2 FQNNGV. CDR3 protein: CASSLGHVGPNEQFF. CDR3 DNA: TGTGCCAGCAGCTTAGGCCACGTGGGTCCCAATGAGCAGTTCTTC.

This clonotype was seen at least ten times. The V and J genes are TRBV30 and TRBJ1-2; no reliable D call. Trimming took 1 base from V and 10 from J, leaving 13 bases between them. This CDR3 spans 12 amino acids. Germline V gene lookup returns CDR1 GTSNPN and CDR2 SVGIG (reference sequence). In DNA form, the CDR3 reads TGTGCCTGGAGTGGGGGAGGGCCAGACTACACCTTC. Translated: CAWSGGGPDYTF. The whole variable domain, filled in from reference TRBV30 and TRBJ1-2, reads SQTIHQWPATLVQPVGSPLSLECTVEGTSNPNLYWYRQAAGRGLQLLFYSVGIGQISSEVPQNLSASRPQDRQFILSSKKLLLSDSGFYLCAWSGGGPDYTFGSGTRLTVV.

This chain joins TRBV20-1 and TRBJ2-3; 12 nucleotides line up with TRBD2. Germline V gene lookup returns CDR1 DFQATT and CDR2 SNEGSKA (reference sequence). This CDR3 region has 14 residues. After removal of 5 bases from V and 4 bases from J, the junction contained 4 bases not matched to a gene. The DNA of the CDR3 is TGCAGTGCTGTGACTAGCGGGAGTGCAGATACGCAGTATTTT. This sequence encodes CSAVTSGSADTQYF.

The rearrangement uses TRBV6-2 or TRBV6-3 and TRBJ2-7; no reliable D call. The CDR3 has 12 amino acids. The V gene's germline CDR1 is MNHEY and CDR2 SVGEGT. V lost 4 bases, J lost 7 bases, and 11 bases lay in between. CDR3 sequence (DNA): TGTGCCAGCAGTTGGACCTTTTTGGAGCAGTACTTC. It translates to CASSWTFLEQYF.